The 23 T cell receptor beta chains in this list originate from one sample, sequenced in a study of blood T cell repertoires in COVID-19. Assay: immunoSEQ multiplex PCR; the TCRdb copy retains only in-frame clones and omits some. The table has a few hundred thousand clones, about 92% seen once; the top ten hold roughly 20%. The sample comprised PBMCs or T cells enriched from blood (not recorded which). The receptors were sampled from a woman under 40 who had recovered from COVID-19.

The gene calls are TRBV19 and TRBJ1-2, with D possibly TRBD1 on 6 matching bases. Germline CDR1 reads LNHDA; CDR2 reads SQIVND (reference sequence). This CDR3 contains 15 residues. The V gene lost 3 bases and the J gene lost 5 bases, with 16 bases spanning the gap. The CDR3 DNA reads as TGTGCCAGTAGTATGTCCACAGGGAAACTTTATGGCTACACCTTC. Its translation: CASSMSTGKLYGYTF.

V usage is TRBV19 and J usage is TRBJ1-5; possibly TRBD1 for D (6 bases). Trimming took off 1 base at V and 7 bases at J, with 14 bases between the two ends. CDR1 is LNHDA, CDR2 SQIVND, per germline (reference sequence). This CDR3 region has 15 residues. CDR3 residues: CASSIGQGMGQPQHF. The DNA of the CDR3 is TGTGCCAGTAGTATAGGTCAGGGGATGGGACAGCCCCAGCATTTT.

The CDR3 sequence is CASERSTGELFF. CDR3 in DNA: TGTGCCAGTGAGAGGAGCACCGGGGAGCTGTTTTTT. The rearrangement uses TRBV19 and TRBJ2-2, with D unresolved. The CDR3 sequence is 12 residues long. The V and J ends lost 8 bases and 4 bases respectively, with 8 bases between them. The germline V gene has CDR1 LNHDA and CDR2 SQIVND (reference sequence).

In DNA, the CDR3 is TGTGCCAGCAGTTCCGGACTAACCCCGGGAGAGACCCAGTACTTC. Its translation: CASSSGLTPGETQYF. The chain joins TRBV6-6 to TRBJ2-5; D is perhaps TRBD2 (6 bases). This CDR3 has 15 residues. The germline V and J ends were trimmed by 4 bases and 4 bases, with 16 bases remaining between them. Looked up from germline, CDR1 is MNHNY and CDR2 is SVGAGI (reference sequence).

This clone occurred once. This chain links TRBV19 with TRBJ2-7; D unclear. The CDR3 is 15 amino acids. The germline V and J ends were trimmed by 4 bases and 3 bases, with 16 bases remaining between them. In germline, CDR1 is LNHDA, CDR2 SQIVND (reference sequence). The CDR3 protein is CASSTVSSVFYEQYF. CDR3 sequence (DNA): TGTGCCAGTAGTACGGTGTCGTCGGTTTTCTACGAGCAGTACTTC.

The chain employs TRBV28 and TRBJ1-6; possibly TRBD1 for D (5 bases). CDR3 length: 15 residues. Germline CDR1 MDHEN, CDR2 SYDVKM. Trimming took 3 bases from V and 10 from J, leaving 16 bases between them. Here the CDR3 DNA reads TGTGCCAGCAGTTTGTATTCGGGGGGGAGGTCACCCCTCCACTTT. Translated, it gives CASSLYSGGRSPLHF.

CDR3 DNA: TGTGCCAGCAGCCAATACTCCGGCGGTTTAGGCAATGAGCAGTTCTTC. Its protein is CASSQYSGGLGNEQFF. The V gene is TRBV16, the J gene TRBJ2-1; no reliable D call. Germline CDR1 is KGHSY and CDR2 is FQNENV. The CDR3 is 16 amino acids. V lost 1 base, J lost 6 bases, and 16 bases lay in between.

This rearrangement joins TRBV5-1 to TRBJ2-3; 7 bases fit TRBD2. Trimming removed 4 bases from V and 2 bases from J; junction bases left unmatched: 4. This CDR3 has 14 residues. Per the germline V gene, CDR1 is SGHRS and CDR2 is YFSETQ. The CDR3 coding sequence is TGCGCCAGCAGCATTCGGGGGGACACAGATACGCAGTATTTT. Translation gives CASSIRGDTDTQYF.

The rearrangement uses TRBV3-1 (or the pseudogene TRBV3-2) and TRBJ1-4; no clear D gene. The germline V and J ends were trimmed by 1 base and 5 bases, with 11 bases remaining between them. Germline CDR1 and CDR2: LGHDT and YNNKEL (reference sequence). This CDR3 has 15 residues. The CDR3 coding sequence is TGTGCCAGCAGCCAAGCCCAGCGGGGAAATGAAAAACTGTTTTTT. Its translation is CASSQAQRGNEKLFF.

This chain uses TRBV7-9 with TRBJ1-5; 9 nucleotides align to TRBD1. The CDR3 is 18 amino acids. The trim removed 1 base at V and 0 bases at J, leaving 7 bases unmatched. CDR1 and CDR2 from the germline V gene are SEHNR and FQNEAQ (reference sequence). The CDR3 DNA follows: TGTGCCAGCAGCTTAGTCCGGGACAGGGCATTTAGCAATCAGCCCCAGCATTTT. Translated, it gives CASSLVRDRAFSNQPQHF.

V gene TRBV19 combines with J gene TRBJ2-4; D not certain. V lost 3 bases and J 0 bases, leaving 12 bases between the germline ends. The germline gives CDR1 LNHDA, CDR2 SQIVND (reference sequence). This CDR3 comprises 16 residues. The CDR3: CASSMWQVLAKNIQYF. The CDR3 DNA follows: TGTGCCAGTAGTATGTGGCAGGTCTTAGCCAAAAACATTCAGTACTTC.

J is TRBJ1-4 and V is TRBV7-9, with 10 bases that match TRBD1. Losses at the gene ends were 5 bases for V and 8 bases for J; bases not matched to a gene: 8. The CDR3 consists of 15 residues. The germline CDR1 and CDR2 sequences are SEHNR and FQNEAQ (reference sequence). CDR3 sequence reads: CASSAGQGEGEKLFF. The CDR3 DNA follows: TGTGCCAGCAGCGCCGGACAGGGGGAGGGAGAAAAACTGTTTTTT.

This chain joins TRBV19 and TRBJ2-5; TRBD1 is a possible D gene (7 bases). In germline, CDR1 is LNHDA, CDR2 SQIVND (reference sequence). V was pared by 5 bases and J by 3 bases, with 16 bases between. This CDR3 region has 15 residues. Written as DNA, the CDR3 is TGTGCCAGTAGTGGGGTGACAGGGAGGAAAGAGACCCAGTACTTC. Residues: CASSGVTGRKETQYF.

The V and J genes are TRBV28 and TRBJ1-1, with TRBD1 as a possible D gene (5 bases). Trimming took 6 bases from V and 1 from J, leaving 9 bases between them. Germline CDR1 and CDR2: MDHEN and SYDVKM. The CDR3 covers 13 residues. CDR3 in amino acids: CASRGPSNTEAFF. The CDR3 coding sequence is TGTGCCAGCAGGGGGCCCTCGAACACTGAAGCTTTCTTT.

The rearrangement uses TRBV9 and TRBJ2-2; the D is unclear. Germline V gene lookup returns CDR1 SGDLS and CDR2 YYNGEE. The CDR3 contains 17 residues. With 0 bases removed from V and 4 bases from J, the gap between germline ends came to 16 bases. This chain's CDR3 is CASSVEPHPFPTGELFF. The CDR3 DNA sequence: TGTGCCAGCAGCGTAGAGCCCCACCCCTTTCCCACCGGGGAGCTGTTTTTT.

The V call is TRBV20-1, the J call TRBJ2-1; D remains unclear. V was trimmed by 3 bases and J by 4 bases, leaving 13 bases between them. Germline V CDR1 and CDR2: DFQATT, SNEGSKA (reference sequence). This CDR3 is 14 amino acids long. The CDR3 nucleotides are TGCAGTGCTAGTTCTTCGTGGCCTTACAATGAGCAGTTCTTC. Its protein is CSASSSWPYNEQFF.

The DNA of the CDR3 is TGCGCCAGCAGCCAAGGACAGGGCCATGGGTACAATGAGCAGTTCTTC. Encoded protein: CASSQGQGHGYNEQFF. J is TRBJ2-1 and V is TRBV4-3; 7 nucleotides match TRBD1. V gave up 1 base and J gave up 4 bases; unmatched junction bases: 7. Per the germline V gene, CDR1 is LGHNA and CDR2 is YSLEER. This CDR3 is 16 amino acids long.

The CDR3 region is CASSIGWTGQMAQHF. CDR3 sequence (DNA): TGTGCCAGTAGTATAGGATGGACAGGACAAATGGCCCAGCATTTT. The chain links TRBV19 to TRBJ1-5; 7 bases align to TRBD1. Germline loops: CDR1 LNHDA, CDR2 SQIVND (reference sequence). The CDR3 contains 15 residues. V trimming: 1 base; J trimming: 11 bases; junction bases outside the gene matches: 11.

This clone appeared a single time. At one boundary the junction diverges from the germline segment, which might be a read error. The chain couples TRBV7-2 to TRBJ2-3; TRBD1 agrees at 9 bases. The CDR3 contains 16 residues. Per the germline V gene, CDR1 is SGHTA and CDR2 is FQGNSA. The CDR3 spells CASSLAPGQGADTQYF. In nucleotides, the CDR3 is TGTGCCAGCAGTTTAGCTCCGGGACAGGGCGCAGATACGCAGTATTTT. Drawing the rest from reference TRBV7-2 and TRBJ2-3, the complete variable domain is GAGVSQSPSNKVTEKGKDVELRCDPISGHTALYWYRQSLGQGLEFLIYFQGNSAPDKSGLPSDRFSAERTGGSVSTLTIQRTQQEDSAVYLCASSLAPGQGADTQYFGPGTRLTVL.

The V gene is TRBV12-3 or TRBV12-4, the J gene TRBJ1-2, with D perhaps TRBD1 (6 bases). The V gene lost 5 bases and the J gene lost 3 bases, with 7 bases spanning the gap. The CDR3 has 12 residues. Here the CDR3 DNA reads TGTGCCAGCAGTACAGGGTACTATGGCTACACCTTC. Protein sequence: CASSTGYYGYTF.

J is TRBJ2-5 and V is TRBV5-1, with a possible D match to TRBD2 (6 bases). V lost 5 bases, J lost 5 bases, and 16 bases lay in between. The germline CDR1 and CDR2 sequences are SGHRS and YFSETQ. The CDR3 sequence is 14 residues long. The CDR3 protein is CASRDGRGEETQYF. The CDR3 DNA follows: TGCGCCAGCAGAGATGGGCGCGGGGAGGAGACCCAGTACTTC.

The chain combines TRBV2 with TRBJ1-2; D perhaps matches TRBD1 (5 bases). Germline values: CDR1 SNHLY, CDR2 FYNNEI. CDR3 size: 13 residues. The ends were cut back, 7 bases at V and 3 bases at J, with 12 bases in the middle. CDR3: CASKEGRDYGYTF. CDR3 coding DNA: TGTGCCAGCAAGGAGGGCAGGGACTATGGCTACACCTTC.

The rearrangement joins TRBV28 to TRBJ2-7; D is possibly TRBD2 (6 bases). Trimming stripped 7 bases from V and 7 bases from J, with 11 bases between. This CDR3 has 11 residues. From germline, CDR1 is MDHEN and CDR2 SYDVKM. The CDR3 DNA reads TGTGCCAGCAAAACCGGGGGAGAGCAGTACTTC. Its translation is CASKTGGEQYF.